This T cell receptor beta chain was identified during a study of cytomegalovirus exposure and HLA in healthy donors. Background on the study: Within the Caucasian-associated ancestry cluster were roughly 79% of the approximately 400 genotyped donors. The study's findings and limits: Later, an analysis found that common viral pathogens appeared to be linked with several of the most significant clusters.

Donors showed nominal health when sampled, although they likely had unrecorded immune exposures. This CDR3 contains 11 residues. V dropped 5 bases and J dropped 11 bases, with 12 bases sitting between them. Germline CDR1 MNHEY, CDR2 SVGAGI. Concerning this clone: The antigen is undetermined.

The PCR ran on 60 Vbeta and 13 Jbeta primers. The method was immunoSEQ multiplex PCR; TCRdb's version includes in-frame clones alone and lacks a portion of them. Altogether approximately 85,000 clones are present, about four fifths being singletons, with the ten largest covering approximately 7.9%. Material: PBMCs. The source is a man between 25 and 39 years old in good health and CMV-seronegative. The rearrangement joins TRBV6-5 to TRBJ1-1; D is ambiguous. CDR3 DNA: TGTGCCAGCAGTGAACAGAACCGGGCTTTCTTT. This sequence encodes CASSEQNRAFF.